This record looks at one TCR beta chain sequence and its context. Its antigen is currently unknown. There are 12 residues in the CDR3. Germline V gene data show CDR1 as DFQATT and CDR2 as SNEGSKA (reference sequence). The data belong to a study of T cells expressing NK-cell markers. Findings of the study overall: In several donors, these clonotypes also led the CD3+CD56-NKG2C+ fraction.

Reanalyzing the 5' RACE reads, TCRdb keeps one entry per CDR3 protein, without DNA. This sample's table reports about 550,000 distinct CDR3 sequences. This receptor was obtained from a man aged 18 to 30 in good health. The chain recombines TRBV20-1 with TRBJ1-3. Material for sequencing was blood T cells: a sorted CD56 or NKG2C T cell subset, CD4+ or CD8+ T cells, or bulk PBMC T cells (not recorded which). Here the CDR3 reads CSARGAGNTIYF.